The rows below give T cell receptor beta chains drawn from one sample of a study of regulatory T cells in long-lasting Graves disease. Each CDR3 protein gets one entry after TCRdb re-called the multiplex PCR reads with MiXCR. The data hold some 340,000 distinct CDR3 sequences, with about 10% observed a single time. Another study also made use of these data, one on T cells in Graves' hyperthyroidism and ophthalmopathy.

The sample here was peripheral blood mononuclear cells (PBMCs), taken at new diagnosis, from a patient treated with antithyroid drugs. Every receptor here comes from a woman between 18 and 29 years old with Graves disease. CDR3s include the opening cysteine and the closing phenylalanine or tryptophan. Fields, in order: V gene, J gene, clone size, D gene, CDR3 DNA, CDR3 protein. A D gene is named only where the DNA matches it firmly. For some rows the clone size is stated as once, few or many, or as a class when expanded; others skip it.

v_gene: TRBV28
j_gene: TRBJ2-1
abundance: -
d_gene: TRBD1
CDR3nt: TGTGCCAGCTCGGGACAGACCTACAATGAGCAGTTCTTC
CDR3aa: CASSGQTYNEQFF

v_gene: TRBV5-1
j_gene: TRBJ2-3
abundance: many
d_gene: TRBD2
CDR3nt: TGCGCCAGCAGCTTGGCACCGGGGGGTCGCGATACGCAGTATTTT
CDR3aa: CASSLAPGGRDTQYF

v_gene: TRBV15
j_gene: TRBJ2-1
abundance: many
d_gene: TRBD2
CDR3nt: TGTGCCACCAGCTGGGCTTACGGGAGGCTAAGCGGCGAATACAATGAGCAGTTCTTC
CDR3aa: CATSWAYGRLSGEYNEQFF

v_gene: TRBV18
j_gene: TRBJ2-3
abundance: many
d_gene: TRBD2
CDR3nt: TGTGCCAGCTCACCCCCGGGACTACCGGCGAACACAGATACGCAGTATTTT
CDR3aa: CASSPPGLPANTDTQYF

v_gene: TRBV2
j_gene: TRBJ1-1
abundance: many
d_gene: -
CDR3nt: TGTGCCAGCAGTATAGCGACCCCAGGGGACACTGAAGCTTTCTTT
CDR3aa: CASSIATPGDTEAFF

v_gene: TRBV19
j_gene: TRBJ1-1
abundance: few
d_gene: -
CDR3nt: TGTGCCAGTAGTATAGTAGGACAACCACTAGGTCGCGAAGCTTTCTTT
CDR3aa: CASSIVGQPLGREAFF

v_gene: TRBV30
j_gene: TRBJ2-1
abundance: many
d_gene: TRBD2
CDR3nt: TGTGCCTGGAGTGTAGGACCTAGCGGGAATGAGCAGTTCTTC
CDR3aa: CAWSVGPSGNEQFF

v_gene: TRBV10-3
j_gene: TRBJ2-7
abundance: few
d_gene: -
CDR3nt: TGTGCCATCAGGGACCAGACCGCCTACGAGCAGTACTTC
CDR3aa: CAIRDQTAYEQYF

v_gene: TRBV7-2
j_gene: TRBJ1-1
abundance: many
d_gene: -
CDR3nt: TGTGCCAGCAGCTTAGTGGCGGGGGCGTGGGACACTGAAGCTTTCTTT
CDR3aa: CASSLVAGAWDTEAFF

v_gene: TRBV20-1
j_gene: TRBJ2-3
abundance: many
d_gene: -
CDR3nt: TGCAGTGCTCTCCGGGTAGCGACGCAGTATTTT
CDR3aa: CSALRVATQYF

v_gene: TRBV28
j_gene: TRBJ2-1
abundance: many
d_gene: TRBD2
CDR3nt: TGTGCCAGCAGTACCCTACTAGCGTCGTCCTACAATGAGCAGTTCTTC
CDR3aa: CASSTLLASSYNEQFF

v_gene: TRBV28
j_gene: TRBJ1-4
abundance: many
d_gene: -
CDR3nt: TGTGCCAGCAGTTTAGCCCTCGGGACTGGTAATGAAAAACTGTTTTTT
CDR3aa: CASSLALGTGNEKLFF

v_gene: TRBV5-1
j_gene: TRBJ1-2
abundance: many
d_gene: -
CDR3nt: TGCGCCAGCAGCCTGGCTGGGGGCCTCTCAGATAATGGCTACACCTTC
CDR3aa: CASSLAGGLSDNGYTF

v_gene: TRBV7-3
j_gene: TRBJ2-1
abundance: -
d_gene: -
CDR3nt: TGTGCCAGCAGCGAAGAGGGGGGCTGGGGGAATGAGCAGTTCTTC
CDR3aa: CASSEEGGWGNEQFF

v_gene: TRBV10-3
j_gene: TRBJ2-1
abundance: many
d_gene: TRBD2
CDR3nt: TGTGCCATCAGTGATATAGCGGGGACGGACAATGAGCAGTTCTTC
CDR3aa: CAISDIAGTDNEQFF

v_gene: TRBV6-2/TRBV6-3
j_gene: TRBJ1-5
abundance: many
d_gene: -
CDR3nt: TGTGCCAGCAGTTACCCTTCTATGAATAGCAATCAGCCCCAGCATTTT
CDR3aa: CASSYPSMNSNQPQHF

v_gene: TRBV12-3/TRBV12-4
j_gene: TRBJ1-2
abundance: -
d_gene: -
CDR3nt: TGTGCCAGCAACGAGGACGAGAACTATGGCTACACCTTC
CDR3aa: CASNEDENYGYTF

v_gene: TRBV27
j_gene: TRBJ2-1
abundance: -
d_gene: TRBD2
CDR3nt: TGTGCCACCCAGGGGCGGGGGGGCTCCTACAATGAGCAGTTCTTC
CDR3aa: CATQGRGGSYNEQFF

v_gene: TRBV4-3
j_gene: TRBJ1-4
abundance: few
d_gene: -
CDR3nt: TGCGCCAGCAGCCAGGGGTTCAATAATGAAAAACTGTTTTTT
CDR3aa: CASSQGFNNEKLFF

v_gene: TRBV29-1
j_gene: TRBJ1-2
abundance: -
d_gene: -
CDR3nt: TGCAGCGCCGGGGGGTTGGGGGATGGCTACACCTTC
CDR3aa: CSAGGLGDGYTF

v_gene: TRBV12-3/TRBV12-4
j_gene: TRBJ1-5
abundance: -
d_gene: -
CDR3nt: TGTGCCAGCACCCCTCATGGGGCGAGCAATCAGCCCCAGCATTTT
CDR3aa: CASTPHGASNQPQHF

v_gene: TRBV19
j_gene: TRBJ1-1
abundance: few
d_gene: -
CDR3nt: TGTGCCAGTAGTGTTGGTTTAGTTTACCGGGACATCGAGAACACTGAAGCTTTCTTT
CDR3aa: CASSVGLVYRDIENTEAFF

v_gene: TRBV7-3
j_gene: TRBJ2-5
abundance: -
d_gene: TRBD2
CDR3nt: TGTGCCAGCAGCTTCAGGGGACTAGCCTGGGAGACCCAGTACTTC
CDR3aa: CASSFRGLAWETQYF

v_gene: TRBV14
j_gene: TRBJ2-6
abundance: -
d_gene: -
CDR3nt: TGTGCCAGCAGCCAAGATAGGCTAGGGGCTATGAAGCCTCACAACGTCCTGACTTTC
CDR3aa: CASSQDRLGAMKPHNVLTF

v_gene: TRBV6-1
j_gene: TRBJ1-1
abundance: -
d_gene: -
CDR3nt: TGTGCCAGCAGTGGGTCAGGGCAATCGTGGGCTTTCTTT
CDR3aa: CASSGSGQSWAFF

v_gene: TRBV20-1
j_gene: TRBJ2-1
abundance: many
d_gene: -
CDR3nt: TGCAGTGCTAATCGTTACAATGAGCAGTTCTTC
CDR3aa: CSANRYNEQFF

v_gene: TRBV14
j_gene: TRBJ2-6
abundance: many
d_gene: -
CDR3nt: TGTGCCAGCAGCCAGACCTCTGGGGCCAACGTCCTGACTTTC
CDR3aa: CASSQTSGANVLTF

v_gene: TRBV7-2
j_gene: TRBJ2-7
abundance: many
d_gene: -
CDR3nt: TGTGCCAGCAGCCAAGCCTTGGAGAGGGTACCCTACGAGCAGTACTTC
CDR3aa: CASSQALERVPYEQYF

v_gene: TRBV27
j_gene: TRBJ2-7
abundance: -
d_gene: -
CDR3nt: TGTGCCAGCAGTTCCGTACTCTGGGGCTACGAGCAGTACTTC
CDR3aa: CASSSVLWGYEQYF

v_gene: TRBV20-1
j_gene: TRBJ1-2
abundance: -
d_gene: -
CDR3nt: TGCAGTGCTCGGCCCGCAGGGGTATCATACGGCTACACCTTC
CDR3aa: CSARPAGVSYGYTF

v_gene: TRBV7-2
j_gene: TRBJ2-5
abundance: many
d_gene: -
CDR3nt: TGTGCCAGCAGCTACGTAAATTCGGAGACCCAGTACTTC
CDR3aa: CASSYVNSETQYF

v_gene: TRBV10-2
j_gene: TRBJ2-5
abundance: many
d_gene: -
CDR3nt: TGCGCCAGCAGTGAGTCAGGCCCCCCTGGAGGAGAGACCCAGTACTTC
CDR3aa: CASSESGPPGGETQYF

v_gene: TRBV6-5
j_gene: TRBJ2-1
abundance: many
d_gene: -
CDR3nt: TGTGCCAGCAGTTACTCGAGAAAGTACAATGAGCAGTTCTTC
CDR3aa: CASSYSRKYNEQFF

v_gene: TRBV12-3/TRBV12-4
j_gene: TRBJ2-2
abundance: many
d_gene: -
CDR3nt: TGTGCCAGCAGTTTGCCCAGCAGCGGGGAGCTGTTTTTT
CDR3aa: CASSLPSSGELFF

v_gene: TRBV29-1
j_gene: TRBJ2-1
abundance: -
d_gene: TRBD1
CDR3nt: TGCAGCATACAGGGGTTTTCCTACAATGAGCAGTTCTTC
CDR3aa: CSIQGFSYNEQFF

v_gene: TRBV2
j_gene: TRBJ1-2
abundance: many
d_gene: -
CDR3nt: TGTGCCAGCAGTGAACGCGCCTTCTATGGCTACACCTTC
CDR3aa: CASSERAFYGYTF

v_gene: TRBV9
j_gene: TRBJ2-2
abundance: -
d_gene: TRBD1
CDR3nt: TGTGCCAGCAGCACAAGACAGGGACACATAGATAGGGAGCTGTTTTTT
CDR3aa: CASSTRQGHIDRELFF

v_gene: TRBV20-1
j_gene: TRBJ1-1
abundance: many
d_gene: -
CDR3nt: TGCAGTGCTAGTATCCCACGGAACACTGAAGCTTTCTTT
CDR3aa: CSASIPRNTEAFF

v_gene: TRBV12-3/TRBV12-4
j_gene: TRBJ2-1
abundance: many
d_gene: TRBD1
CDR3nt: TGTGCCAGCACCTCTATCGGGACAGGGTTCAATGAGCAGTTCTTC
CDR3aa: CASTSIGTGFNEQFF

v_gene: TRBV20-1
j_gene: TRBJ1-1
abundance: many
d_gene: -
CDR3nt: TGCAGGCCACTTTGGAGCAACACTGAAGCTTTCTTT
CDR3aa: CRPLWSNTEAFF

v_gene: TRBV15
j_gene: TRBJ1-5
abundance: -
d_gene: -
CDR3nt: TGTGCCACCACCCCTCGGGCGGATCAGCCCCAGCATTTT
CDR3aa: CATTPRADQPQHF

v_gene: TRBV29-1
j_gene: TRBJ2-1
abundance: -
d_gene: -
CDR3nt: TGCAGCGTTGAAGATTGGGGCGGACAACGTAACAATGAGCAGTTCTTC
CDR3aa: CSVEDWGGQRNNEQFF

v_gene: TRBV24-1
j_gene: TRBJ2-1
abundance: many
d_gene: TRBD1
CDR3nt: TGTGCCACCAGTGATTTCGCACGACCGGGACAGGACAATAAGAAGCAGTTCTTC
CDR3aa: CATSDFARPGQDNKKQFF

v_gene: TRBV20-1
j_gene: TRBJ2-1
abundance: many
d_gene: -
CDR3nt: TGCAGTGCTAGAGAGGGGAGGGCAGGGGGCTTAGGTGAGCAGTTCTTC
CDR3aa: CSAREGRAGGLGEQFF

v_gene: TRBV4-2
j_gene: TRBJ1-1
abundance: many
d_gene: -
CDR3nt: TGTGCCAGCAGCCAATTTTGGGGGCCAGGCTCTGAAGCTTTCTTT
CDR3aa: CASSQFWGPGSEAFF

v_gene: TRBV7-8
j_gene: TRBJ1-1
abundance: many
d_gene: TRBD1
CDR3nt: TGTGCCAGCAGCCGAGGGACAGACAGAGAAGCTTTCTTT
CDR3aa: CASSRGTDREAFF

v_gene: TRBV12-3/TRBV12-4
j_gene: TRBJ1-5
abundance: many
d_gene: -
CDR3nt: TGTGCCAGCAGTTCTCTAGGGTCCTTTGGCAATCAGCCCCAGCATTTT
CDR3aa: CASSSLGSFGNQPQHF

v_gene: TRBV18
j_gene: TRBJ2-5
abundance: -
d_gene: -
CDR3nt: TGTGCCAGCTCACGGTCCACCTTTGGCCGAGAGACCCAGTACTTC
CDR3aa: CASSRSTFGRETQYF

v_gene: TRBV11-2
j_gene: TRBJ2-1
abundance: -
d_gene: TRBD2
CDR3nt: TGTGCCAGCAGCTTAGAAGGAGGAGGGAGGGCTGATGAGCAGTTCTTC
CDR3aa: CASSLEGGGRADEQFF

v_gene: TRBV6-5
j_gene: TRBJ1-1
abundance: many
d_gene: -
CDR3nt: TGTGCCAGCAGTTTCCCGGGACTGTTGAACACTGAAGCTTTCTTT
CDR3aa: CASSFPGLLNTEAFF

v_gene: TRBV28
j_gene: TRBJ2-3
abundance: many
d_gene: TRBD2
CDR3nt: TGTGCCAGCAGTTCCCCTGGCCTAGCGGGAGGATCAGATACGCAGTATTTT
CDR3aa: CASSSPGLAGGSDTQYF

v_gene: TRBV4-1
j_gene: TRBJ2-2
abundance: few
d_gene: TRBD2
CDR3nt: TGCACCAGCTCCCACGGGGGGAGTTCCACCGGGGAGCTGTTTTTT
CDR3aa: CTSSHGGSSTGELFF